One sample yielded the 32 T cell receptor beta chains listed below, sequenced in a study of control samples from healthy donors and cancer patients. Profiling relied on immunoSEQ multiplex PCR, and the TCRdb table lists in-frame clones only, not all of them. The top ten clones hold 17% of a sample with 70,000 to 100,000 clones, about nine tenths of them seen once. Source material: blood. The receptor set was obtained from a man in his fifties or sixties in good health.

V and J are TRBV7-9 and TRBJ2-6; D possibly corresponds to TRBD2 (6 bases). Germline CDR1 is SEHNR and CDR2 is FQNEAQ (reference sequence). This CDR3 is built from 15 residues. V was clipped by 6 bases and J by 4 bases, with 13 bases between them. The CDR3: CASRSGDTGANVLTF. The CDR3 DNA follows: TGTGCCAGCAGATCGGGGGATACGGGGGCCAACGTCCTGACTTTC.

The CDR3 loop is CASSLEGGRTGNTIYF. In nucleotides, the CDR3 is TGTGCCAGCAGCTTAGAGGGCGGACGGACGGGAAACACCATATATTTT. This chain joins TRBV7-8 and TRBJ1-3; D not certain. The germline V and J ends were trimmed by 1 base and 4 bases, with 14 bases remaining between them. The germline gives CDR1 SGHVS, CDR2 FQNEAQ. This CDR3 spans 16 amino acids.

In its sample, this clone was seen once. The V gene is TRBV3-1 (or the pseudogene TRBV3-2), the J gene TRBJ1-1; no clear D. CDR1 is LGHDT and CDR2 is YNNKEL in the germline V gene (reference sequence). The ends were cut back, 0 bases at V and 8 bases at J, with 10 bases in the middle. This CDR3 has 13 amino acids. CDR3 sequence: CASSQEGGHEAFF. The CDR3 nucleotides read TGTGCCAGCAGCCAAGAGGGCGGCCACGAAGCTTTCTTT.

This sequence joins TRBV6-6 and TRBJ2-2, with D maybe TRBD1 (6 bases). The CDR3 sequence is 16 residues long. Germline V gene data show CDR1 as MNHNY and CDR2 as SVGAGI (reference sequence). Trimming removed 2 bases at V and 1 base at J, with 11 bases between. CDR3 sequence (DNA): TGTGCCAGCAGTTACCTTTTGGGACAGAACACCGGGGAGCTGTTTTTT. Amino acid sequence: CASSYLLGQNTGELFF.

A single count supports this clone. The rearrangement uses TRBV18 and TRBJ2-7, with 9 bases identical to TRBD1. V was pared by 0 bases and J by 6 bases, with 6 bases of the junction left unmatched. The CDR3 has 15 residues. Germline V lookup: CDR1 KGHSH, CDR2 LQKENI. CDR3 in DNA: TGTGCCAGCTCACCACCGGGACAGGGAATCGGCGAGCAGTACTTC. Its protein product is CASSPPGQGIGEQYF.

This rearrangement joins TRBV4-1 to TRBJ2-3; D gene ambiguous. V shed 0 bases and J shed 3 bases, with 16 bases lying between them. In germline, CDR1 is MGHRA, CDR2 YSYEKL. The CDR3 runs 17 residues. The CDR3 loop reads CASSQEASPLRTDTQYF. In DNA, the CDR3 is TGCGCCAGCAGCCAAGAGGCGTCCCCCCTAAGGACAGATACGCAGTATTTT.

The gene calls are TRBV24-1 and TRBJ1-5; TRBD1 is a possible D gene (6 bases). V was shortened by 6 bases and J by 7 bases, with 18 bases between the two germline ends. Germline assignment: CDR1 KGHDR and CDR2 SFDVKD. The CDR3 runs 15 residues. The CDR3 DNA sequence: TGTGCCACCAGTCCCGGACAAGCCGGGGGCCAGCCCCAGCATTTT. Translation gives CATSPGQAGGQPQHF.

The V and J genes are TRBV19 and TRBJ1-1, with D uncertain. Germline CDR1 is LNHDA and CDR2 is SQIVND (reference sequence). Trimming pared 5 bases from V and 7 bases from J, leaving 11 bases between. This CDR3 region has 12 residues. CDR3 sequence: CASSPGVGEAFF. Here the CDR3 DNA reads TGTGCCAGTAGTCCTGGGGTTGGTGAAGCTTTCTTT.

V usage is TRBV11-1 and J usage is TRBJ1-1; D unresolved. The V gene lost 5 bases and the J gene lost 5 bases, with 12 bases spanning the gap. Germline CDR1 SGHAT, CDR2 FQDESV (reference sequence). There are 13 residues in the CDR3. The CDR3 DNA is TGTGCCAGCAGCCCCACGACAATGACTGAAGCTTTCTTT. This gives the protein CASSPTTMTEAFF.

This clone was seen a single time. This chain connects TRBV3-1 (or the pseudogene TRBV3-2) to TRBJ2-7; 12 nucleotides align to TRBD1. The germline CDR1 and CDR2 sequences are LGHDT and YNNKEL (reference sequence). This CDR3 contains 19 residues. V gave up 1 base and J gave up 3 bases; unmatched junction bases: 13. CDR3 residues: CASSQARDRGPPGIYEQYF. Here the CDR3 DNA reads TGTGCCAGCAGCCAAGCCCGGGACAGGGGGCCCCCTGGGATCTACGAGCAGTACTTC.

The gene calls are TRBV18 and TRBJ1-5, with 11 nucleotides matching TRBD1. Germline V lookup: CDR1 KGHSH, CDR2 LQKENI. The CDR3 is 15 residues long. After removal of 3 bases from V and 7 bases from J, the junction contained 5 bases not matched to a gene. The CDR3 loop is CASSPGTGGGQPQHF. In nucleotides, the CDR3 is TGTGCCAGCTCACCCGGGACAGGGGGGGGCCAGCCCCAGCATTTT.

The rearrangement links TRBV7-9 to TRBJ1-1; D is unclear. Germline CDR1 is SEHNR and CDR2 is FQNEAQ (reference sequence). The length of the CDR3 is 14 residues. Deletions cut 4 bases from V and 1 base from J, with 10 bases between. The CDR3 protein is CASSSIAPNTEAFF. CDR3 DNA sequence: TGTGCCAGCAGCTCCATCGCCCCGAACACTGAAGCTTTCTTT. The whole variable domain, filled in from reference TRBV7-9 and TRBJ1-1, reads DTGVSQNPRHKITKRGQNVTFRCDPISEHNRLYWYRQTLGQGPEFLTYFQNEAQLEKSRLLSDRFSAERPKGSFSTLEIQRTEQGDSAMYLCASSSIAPNTEAFFGQGTRLTVV.

Here the CDR3 reads CASSSAGTGGYEQYF. The DNA for the CDR3 is TGTGCCAGCAGTTCCGCCGGGACAGGGGGCTACGAGCAGTACTTC. The chain has TRBV6-5 and TRBJ2-7, with TRBD1 matching 11 bases. CDR1 is MNHEY, CDR2 SVGAGI, per germline. The CDR3 spans 15 residues. With V trimmed by 4 bases and J by 3 bases, 5 bases remained unmatched.

This clone was detected once. The rearrangement uses TRBV12-3 or TRBV12-4 and TRBJ1-5; D gene ambiguous. Trimming pared 6 bases from V and 11 bases from J, leaving 11 bases between. The CDR3 spans 11 residues. The CDR3 DNA reads TGTGCCAGCAGCCTTTTCGGGGCCCAGCATTTT. Translating gives CASSLFGAQHF.

The chain is built from TRBV13 and TRBJ1-1; TRBD1 agrees at 7 bases. Germline V gene lookup returns CDR1 PRHDT and CDR2 FYEKMQ (reference sequence). This CDR3 region has 14 residues. Germline trimming cut 4 bases from V and 4 bases from J; bases unmatched to any gene: 6. CDR3 bases: TGTGCCAGCAGCTACGACAGGGTCGGCACTGAAGCTTTCTTT. It translates to CASSYDRVGTEAFF.

This chain links TRBV5-1 with TRBJ1-6, with a tentative D call TRBD1 (5 bases). The germline CDR1 and CDR2 sequences are SGHRS and YFSETQ. This CDR3 is 13 amino acids long. The V gene lost 7 bases and the J gene lost 8 bases, with 13 bases spanning the gap. The CDR3: CASGATEYSPLHF. As DNA, the CDR3 is TGCGCCAGCGGTGCGACAGAGTATTCACCCCTCCACTTT.

V gene TRBV7-2 combines with J gene TRBJ2-4; D perhaps matches TRBD1 (5 bases). Germline V gene data show CDR1 as SGHTA and CDR2 as FQGNSA. V was trimmed by 1 base and J by 0 bases, leaving 13 bases between them. The CDR3 is 17 residues long. The CDR3 here is CASSLVGPGIAKNIQYF. The CDR3 nucleotides are TGTGCCAGCAGCTTAGTGGGGCCCGGCATAGCCAAAAACATTCAGTACTTC.

The chain employs TRBV5-1 and TRBJ2-2; weak D call: TRBD1 (5 bases). Trimming left V 0 bases short and J 3 bases short, with 12 bases between. The germline V gene has CDR1 SGHRS and CDR2 YFSETQ. The length of the CDR3 is 16 residues. Here the CDR3 DNA reads TGCGCCAGCAGCTTGGCTAGGGTAGGGGACACCGGGGAGCTGTTTTTT. It specifies CASSLARVGDTGELFF.

The rearrangement uses TRBV3-1 (or the pseudogene TRBV3-2) and TRBJ1-5; 7 nucleotides match TRBD1. The germline CDR1 and CDR2 sequences are LGHDT and YNNKEL (reference sequence). The junction had 15 bases not matched to a gene; V was cut back by 5 bases and J by 5 bases. The CDR3 has 17 residues. This CDR3 reads CASSGGAAGGNDQPQHF. The CDR3, as DNA: TGTGCCAGCAGCGGGGGGGCCGCAGGGGGGAATGATCAGCCCCAGCATTTT.

The chain has TRBV30 and TRBJ1-5; the D is unclear. The CDR3 is 15 residues long. CDR1 is GTSNPN and CDR2 is SVGIG in the germline V gene (reference sequence). The V end was cut by 2 bases, the J end by 7 bases, with 18 bases between. The CDR3 DNA reads as TGTGCCTGGAGTCCCGACGGATCGGTACCGCAGCCCCAGCATTTT. Amino acid sequence: CAWSPDGSVPQPQHF.

The CDR3, as DNA: TGTGCCAGCAGAGGACTTGATACGCAGTATTTT. Its translation is CASRGLDTQYF. The V and J genes are TRBV2 and TRBJ2-3; possible D gene TRBD2, 5 bases. CDR1 SNHLY and CDR2 FYNNEI come from the germline V gene. V was shortened by 6 bases and J by 6 bases, with 7 bases between the two germline ends. The CDR3 loop spans 11 amino acids. Using reference TRBV2 and TRBJ2-3 for the parts outside the CDR3, the full variable domain is EPEVTQTPSHQVTQMGQEVILRCVPISNHLYFYWYRQILGQKVEFLVSFYNNEISEKSEIFDDQFSVERPDGSNFTLKIRSTKLEDSAMYFCASRGLDTQYFGPGTRLTVL.

This rearrangement joins TRBV2 to TRBJ2-7; D tentatively fits TRBD1 or TRBD2 (5 bases each). V lost 3 bases and J lost 7, with 10 bases in between. From germline, CDR1 is SNHLY and CDR2 FYNNEI. This CDR3 spans 12 amino acids. CDR3 residues: CASSEGDGEQYF. The CDR3 DNA reads TGTGCCAGCAGTGAGGGGGATGGGGAGCAGTACTTC.

The V call is TRBV27, the J call TRBJ1-1; D not certain. The length of the CDR3 is 14 residues. Germline CDR1 reads MNHEY; CDR2 reads SMNVEV (reference sequence). V lost 10 bases, J lost 8 bases, and 23 bases lay in between. This CDR3 is CATQTVGPRSEAFF. The CDR3 DNA follows: TGTGCCACCCAAACGGTGGGCCCCAGGTCCGAAGCTTTCTTT.

This chain uses TRBV6-1 with TRBJ1-5; D remains ambiguous. CDR3 size: 14 residues. Germline V gives CDR1 MNHNS, CDR2 SASEGT. Trimming left V 1 base short and J 8 bases short, with 12 bases between. DNA for the CDR3: TGTGCCAGCAGTGAAGTAAAAGGGATGGAGCCCCAGCATTTT. It specifies CASSEVKGMEPQHF.

This chain uses TRBV27 with TRBJ2-5; D could derive from TRBD1 or TRBD2 (5 bases each). The CDR3 is made up of 16 amino acids. Germline V lookup: CDR1 MNHEY, CDR2 SMNVEV (reference sequence). Between the trimmed V and J ends, which lost 3 bases and 2 bases, there was a span of 16 bases. This chain's CDR3 is CASSFIGAGIQETQYF. The CDR3 DNA follows: TGTGCCAGCAGTTTTATCGGGGCTGGCATACAAGAGACCCAGTACTTC.

This clone was detected once. CDR3 nucleotide sequence: TGCGCCAGCAGCTTGGGAGGGCGGAGTGAAAAACTGTTTTTT. Its protein is CASSLGGRSEKLFF. The chain couples TRBV5-1 to TRBJ1-4, with D unresolved. CDR1 SGHRS and CDR2 YFSETQ come from the germline V gene. The CDR3 sequence is 14 residues long. Deletions cut 0 bases from V and 7 bases from J, with 10 bases between.

The rearrangement joins TRBV24-1 to TRBJ2-2, with 8 bases fitting TRBD2. J was trimmed by 4 bases and V by 4 bases; bases with no gene match: 7. Germline CDR1 KGHDR, CDR2 SFDVKD. The CDR3 length is 16 residues. CDR3 residues: CATSDGGGWGTGELFF. The CDR3 DNA follows: TGTGCCACCAGTGACGGGGGGGGCTGGGGCACCGGGGAGCTGTTTTTT.

The genes are TRBV15 and TRBJ1-1; D is ambiguous. V was cut by 11 bases and J by 0 bases, with 13 bases left in between. This CDR3 region has 13 residues. Germline V CDR1 and CDR2: LNHNV, YYDKDF (reference sequence). The CDR3 region is CASSASMNTEAFF. The CDR3 DNA reads TGTGCCTCTTCGGCCTCTATGAACACTGAAGCTTTCTTT.

The chain recombines TRBV6-6 with TRBJ1-3; possible D gene TRBD1, 6 bases. This CDR3 is 13 amino acids long. V was pared by 8 bases and J by 5 bases, with 13 bases between. Germline CDR1 reads MNHNY; CDR2 reads SVGAGI (reference sequence). The CDR3 region is CASGTPARNTIYF. The CDR3 coding sequence is TGTGCCAGCGGGACACCGGCTCGAAACACCATATATTTT.

The chain carries TRBV6-6 and TRBJ1-2; D may be TRBD1 (5 bases). CDR1 MNHNY and CDR2 SVGAGI come from the germline V gene (reference sequence). Trimming cost V 2 bases and J 8 bases, with 18 bases left between them. The CDR3 totals 15 residues. The CDR3 region is CASSYEGGTLGGYTF. The CDR3 bases are TGTGCCAGCAGTTACGAGGGTGGGACCCTGGGGGGCTACACCTTC.

This clone occurred once. The genes are TRBV5-6 and TRBJ2-1, with 7 bases identical to TRBD1. V shed 0 bases, J shed 5 bases, and the junction held 14 bases outside the gene matches. This CDR3 has 18 residues. Germline V CDR1 and CDR2: SGHDT, YYEEEE. CDR3 amino acids: CASSLERVWGTDNNEQFF. The CDR3 coding sequence is TGTGCCAGCAGCTTGGAAAGGGTTTGGGGGACAGACAACAATGAGCAGTTCTTC.

This chain links TRBV24-1 with TRBJ1-2; the D gene is possibly TRBD1 (6 bases). Germline values: CDR1 KGHDR, CDR2 SFDVKD. The CDR3 is 14 residues long. The germline V and J ends were trimmed by 5 bases and 4 bases, with 13 bases remaining between them. The CDR3 loop reads CATSATDSAYGYTF. The CDR3 DNA follows: TGTGCCACCAGTGCAACGGACAGCGCCTATGGCTACACCTTC.